A single sample is the source of the 9 T cell receptor beta chains below, sequenced in a study of blood T cell repertoires in COVID-19. The data were produced by immunoSEQ multiplex PCR, yet TCRdb's version contains in-frame clones alone and is incomplete. The sample shows thousands of clones, approximately 85% of them seen only once. The specimen sequenced was peripheral blood. The receptor set was obtained from a woman aged 55-70 years with active COVID-19.

The J gene is TRBJ2-3, the V gene TRBV27; 7 positions match TRBD2. This CDR3 is built from 14 residues. Germline CDR1 is MNHEY and CDR2 is SMNVEV (reference sequence). With V trimmed by 6 bases and J by 5 bases, 8 bases remained unmatched. The CDR3 loop reads CASSSSGDGDTQYF. CDR3 sequence (DNA): TGTGCCAGCAGCTCAAGCGGGGATGGAGATACGCAGTATTTT.

The CDR3 reads CASRPTGNNNSPLHF. In nucleotides, the CDR3 is TGTGCCAGCAGGCCAACAGGGAATAATAATTCACCCCTCCACTTT. The chain employs TRBV28 and TRBJ1-6, with D tentatively TRBD1 (6 bases). Germline V gene data show CDR1 as MDHEN and CDR2 as SYDVKM. V lost 6 bases, J lost 5 bases, and 14 bases lay in between. CDR3 size: 15 residues. The whole variable domain, remainder taken from reference TRBV28 and TRBJ1-6, is DVKVTQSSRYLVKRTGEKVFLECVQDMDHENMFWYRQDPGLGLRLIYFSYDVKMKEKGDIPEGYSVSREKKERFSLILESASTNQTSMYLCASRPTGNNNSPLHFGNGTRLTVT.

The chain employs TRBV30 and TRBJ1-2; TRBD1 matches at 9 bases. V was pared by 7 bases and J by 8 bases, with 8 bases of the junction left unmatched. This CDR3 is built from 12 residues. Germline CDR1 reads GTSNPN; CDR2 reads SVGIG (reference sequence). The CDR3 bases are TGTGCCTCGGGGGGGACAGGGAACGGCTACACCTTC. Translated, it gives CASGGTGNGYTF.

The rearrangement links TRBV10-1 to TRBJ1-5, with 8 bases matching TRBD1. V shed 3 bases and J 16 bases; nucleotides not matched to a gene: 8. From germline, CDR1 is WNHNN and CDR2 SYGVQD (reference sequence). The CDR3 extends over 12 amino acids. The CDR3: CASSEGDRPLHF. The CDR3 region has the DNA TGCGCCAGCAGTGAAGGGGACAGGCCCCTTCATTTT.

The V gene is TRBV30, the J gene TRBJ2-1; 12 bases are shared with TRBD2. Per germline, CDR1 GTSNPN and CDR2 SVGIG (reference sequence). Losses at the gene ends were 8 bases for V and 15 bases for J; bases not matched to a gene: 8. This CDR3 has 11 amino acids. The CDR3 is CAASSGGARFF. The CDR3 region has the DNA TGTGCCGCCTCTAGCGGGGGGGCTCGGTTCTTC.

The V call is TRBV6-4, the J call TRBJ2-1, with 9 bases matching TRBD1. The germline V gene encodes CDR1 MRHNA and CDR2 SNTAGT. The CDR3 has 14 residues. V shed 6 bases, J shed 8 bases, and the junction held 8 bases outside the gene matches. CDR3 region: CASRVTGQGYEQFF. CDR3 bases: TGTGCCAGCAGAGTTACGGGACAGGGTTATGAGCAGTTCTTC.

The chain recombines TRBV28 with TRBJ2-6, with a tentative D call TRBD1 (5 bases). The CDR3 runs to 14 residues. V was shortened by 7 bases and J by 0 bases, with 7 bases between the two germline ends. The V gene's germline CDR1 is MDHEN and CDR2 SYDVKM. This CDR3 is CASTTGSGANVLTF. The DNA of the CDR3 is TGTGCCAGCACCACAGGCTCTGGGGCCAACGTCCTGACTTTC.

The chain couples TRBV28 to TRBJ1-5, with 7 bases lining up with TRBD1. Germline V lookup: CDR1 MDHEN, CDR2 SYDVKM. The CDR3 extends over 16 amino acids. Trimming cost V 10 bases and J 6 bases; bases outside gene matches: 18. Written as DNA, the CDR3 is TGTGCCACCGACCGGGACAGCACAGGGGTAGGTCAGCCCCAGCATTTT. The encoded protein is CATDRDSTGVGQPQHF.

The V gene is TRBV7-6, the J gene TRBJ2-5; 8 bases line up with TRBD2. With V trimmed by 8 bases and J by 4 bases, 12 bases remained unmatched. The CDR3 runs 15 residues. The germline V gene encodes CDR1 SGHVS and CDR2 FNYEAQ. CDR3 coding DNA: TGTGCCAGCGCCAAGAATAGCGGGGCAGGAGAGACCCAGTACTTC. Translating gives CASAKNSGAGETQYF.